This TCR beta chain stems from a study of molecular identifiers for immune sequencing clone quantification. Regarding the study as a whole: More than 98% of effector molecules, versus under 1% of naive-cell molecules, belonged to clones above 20 RNA copies.

Sequencing libraries of naive CD8 cells derived from approximately 22,000 to 940,000 sorted cells with 10%, 30% or 50% RNA. V lost 1 base, J lost 6 bases, and 14 bases lay in between. The CDR3 has 15 residues. The germline V gene encodes CDR1 SGHVS and CDR2 FNYEAQ. The table lists this clonotype with many counts. Its antigen is undetermined. Library preparation followed earlier protocols using designated TCR primers. TCRdb independently ran MiXCR on the PCR reads; one entry per CDR3 protein. Among more than 450,000 distinct CDR3 sequences listed, about a quarter were seen once. The chain joins TRBV7-6 to TRBJ2-3; D possibly corresponds to TRBD2 (5 bases). The TCR sequence derives from a human donor in good health. Some libraries in this study had Jurkat cell RNA spiked in. The sample taken for sequencing was naive CD8+ T cells from blood, with Jurkat cell RNA spiked in. Subset denoted: FACS-sorted CD8+CD4-CCR7+CD45RA+ naive T cells. This CDR3 reads CASSLVAPGGDTQYF. CDR3 DNA sequence: TGTGCCAGCAGCTTAGTGGCCCCCGGCGGGGATACGCAGTATTTT.